The 20 T cell receptor beta chains in this list originate from one sample, sequenced in a study of cytomegalovirus exposure and HLA in healthy donors (dated by TCRdb to about 2017). Libraries were made using the immunoSEQ multiplex PCR assay. For the multiplex PCR, a mixture combining 60 forward primers for TCR Vbeta segments and 13 reverse primers for TCR Jbeta segments was used. The clones in this table, taken by TCRdb from immuneACCESS, are in-frame only. Not every clone is retained; where verified, under half of the shortfall comes from an unresolved V gene, and the cause of the rest is unknown. The sample yields about 140,000 clones; around 78% were counted once. More than 1.5% of the sample is taken by the ten largest. Sequencing was carried out using PBMCs. Source of these receptors: a man aged 40-49 years in good health and CMV-seronegative.

The chain employs TRBV7-9 and TRBJ2-3; 15 bases agree with TRBD2. Germline-derived CDR1 and CDR2 are SEHNR and FQNEAQ (reference sequence). CDR3 length: 17 amino acids. Trimming cost V 4 bases and J 3 bases; bases outside gene matches: 5. In nucleotides, the CDR3 is TGTGCCAGCAGCTGGGGACTAGCGGGGGGAGGGACAGATACGCAGTATTTT. Protein: CASSWGLAGGGTDTQYF.

The chain has TRBV9 and TRBJ1-2; 7 bases fit TRBD1. V lost 4 bases, J lost 7 bases, and 4 bases stayed unmatched. The V gene's germline CDR1 is SGDLS and CDR2 YYNGEE. This CDR3 region has 12 residues. CDR3 sequence (DNA): TGTGCCAGCAGCACCCAGGGGGGTGGCTACACCTTC. Protein sequence: CASSTQGGGYTF.

The chain uses TRBV12-2 and TRBJ1-5; the table's D gene call, TRBD1, was not cross checked with the DNA. TRBV12-2 is designated a pseudogene. The length of the CDR3 is 16 residues. CDR3 in amino acids: CASRSEGQGGNQPQHF. CDR3 sequence (DNA): TGTGCAAGTCGCTCAGAGGGACAGGGAGGCAATCAGCCCCAGCATTTT.

This chain connects TRBV27 to TRBJ2-5; maybe TRBD2 (5 bases). Trimming shortened V by 3 bases and J by 2 bases, and 10 bases separated the two germline ends. Germline V gives CDR1 MNHEY, CDR2 SMNVEV (reference sequence). The length of the CDR3 is 14 residues. The CDR3 spells CASSFRTSQETQYF. The CDR3 bases are TGTGCCAGCAGTTTTCGGACTTCTCAAGAGACCCAGTACTTC.

V is TRBV11-2 and J is TRBJ2-7; no definite D call. CDR1 SGHAT and CDR2 FQNNGV come from the germline V gene. The germline V and J ends were trimmed by 5 bases and 5 bases, with 7 bases remaining between them. The CDR3 consists of 11 residues. The CDR3 spells CASSTNHEQYF. The CDR3 nucleotides are TGTGCCAGCAGCACTAACCACGAGCAGTACTTC.

The chain uses TRBV5-1 and TRBJ2-7; TRBD1 aligns across 12 bases. CDR1 is SGHRS and CDR2 is YFSETQ in the germline V gene. There are 15 residues in the CDR3. V shed 4 bases and J 2 bases; nucleotides not matched to a gene: 4. This CDR3 is CASSPGTGGAYEQYF. CDR3 in DNA: TGCGCCAGCAGCCCCGGGACAGGGGGCGCCTACGAGCAGTACTTC.

The chain is built from TRBV5-4 and TRBJ1-4; 9 bases map to TRBD1. The trim removed 4 bases at V and 5 bases at J, leaving 3 bases unmatched. This CDR3 is built from 14 residues. Per germline, CDR1 SGHNT and CDR2 YYREEE (reference sequence). The CDR3: CASSTTGGNEKLFF. The CDR3 DNA follows: TGTGCCAGCAGCACCACAGGGGGCAATGAAAAACTGTTTTTT.

This clone has a single count. This rearrangement joins TRBV7-6 to TRBJ2-2; D gene ambiguous. Germline V gives CDR1 SGHVS, CDR2 FNYEAQ. This CDR3 region has 15 residues. Trimming took off 5 bases at V and 5 bases at J, with 15 bases between the two ends. Written as DNA, the CDR3 is TGTGCCAGCAGCCCGAGACCCGGGTTAACCGGGGAGCTGTTTTTT. Translated, it gives CASSPRPGLTGELFF.

The V and J genes are TRBV5-4 and TRBJ2-1; 8 nucleotides agree with TRBD1. Germline assignment: CDR1 SGHNT and CDR2 YYREEE (reference sequence). The V gene end was trimmed by 1 base and the J gene end by 2 bases; junction bases not matched to a gene: 2. The CDR3 has 15 residues. The CDR3 DNA reads TGTGCCAGCAGCTTGATGGGACAGGCCTACAATGAGCAGTTCTTC. Protein sequence: CASSLMGQAYNEQFF. Full variable domain (remainder filled in from reference TRBV5-4 and TRBJ2-1): ETGVTQSPTHLIKTRGQQVTLRCSSQSGHNTVSWYQQALGQGPQFIFQYYREEENGRGNFPPRFSGLQFPNYSSELNVNALELDDSALYLCASSLMGQAYNEQFFGPGTRLTVL.

This clone was counted once. The DNA of the CDR3 is TGTGCCAGCAGTTTAAGAGCGGGGGGGCCTCCAGATACGCAGTATTTT. The encoded protein is CASSLRAGGPPDTQYF. The chain joins TRBV27 to TRBJ2-3; 10 bases match TRBD2. CDR3 length: 16 residues. Trimming cost V 2 bases and J 4 bases; bases outside gene matches: 6. The V gene's germline CDR1 is MNHEY and CDR2 SMNVEV (reference sequence).

The CDR3 is CASSLGPRGYTF. For the CDR3, the DNA is TGTGCCAGCAGTTTGGGCCCCCGCGGCTACACCTTC. J is TRBJ1-2 and V is TRBV28; D is unclear. Germline loops: CDR1 MDHEN, CDR2 SYDVKM. There are 12 residues in the CDR3. Trimming took off 3 bases at V and 8 bases at J, with 10 bases between the two ends.

V usage is TRBV9 and J usage is TRBJ2-1; D unclear. CDR1 and CDR2 from the germline V gene are SGDLS and YYNGEE. Trimming shortened V by 0 bases and J by 6 bases, and 10 bases separated the two germline ends. The CDR3 has 14 residues. The CDR3 sequence is CASSVGSPANEQFF. CDR3 in DNA: TGTGCCAGCAGCGTAGGTAGTCCCGCCAATGAGCAGTTCTTC.

Note on this clone: The germline gene is not matched at one end of the junction; a read error may be the cause. The rearrangement links TRBV7-2 to TRBJ2-7; D is unresolved. Germline CDR1 reads SGHTA; CDR2 reads FQGNSA. The CDR3 is 14 residues long. Here the CDR3 DNA reads TGTGCCAGCAGCTTAGCTGTCTACTCCAACGAGCAGTACTTC. Amino acids: CASSLAVYSNEQYF.

This chain links TRBV6-6 with TRBJ2-7, with TRBD2 identical over 11 bases. Germline-derived CDR1 and CDR2 are MNHNY and SVGAGI (reference sequence). V lost 6 bases and J lost 2; bases outside the gene matches: 3. The CDR3 spans 14 residues. The CDR3: CASRLAGETYEQYF. CDR3 bases: TGTGCCAGCAGACTAGCGGGAGAGACCTACGAGCAGTACTTC.

The V gene is TRBV19, the J gene TRBJ1-2; perhaps TRBD1 as D (5 bases). Germline CDR1 reads LNHDA; CDR2 reads SQIVND (reference sequence). The CDR3 consists of 16 residues. Deletions cut 9 bases from V and 3 bases from J, with 23 bases between. The CDR3, as DNA: TGTGCCAGCGGCCCCAGAGCCGGGGGGGGTGACTATGGCTACACCTTC. Translating it yields CASGPRAGGGDYGYTF.

V gene TRBV18 combines with J gene TRBJ2-1, with a weak D call TRBD1 (6 bases). V gave up 6 bases and J gave up 2 bases, with 14 bases separating them. The CDR3 has 15 residues. CDR1 is KGHSH, CDR2 LQKENI, per germline. The CDR3 DNA follows: TGTGCCAGCTCGACCCAGGGGAGTACCTACAATGAGCAGTTCTTC. Its translation is CASSTQGSTYNEQFF.

V gene TRBV15 combines with J gene TRBJ2-3; D is perhaps TRBD1 (6 bases). CDR3 length equals 16 residues. The germline gives CDR1 LNHNV, CDR2 YYDKDF (reference sequence). V lost 0 bases, J lost 1 base, and 11 bases lay in between. CDR3 sequence (DNA): TGTGCCACCAGCAGAGATCGTCGACAGGGCACAGATACGCAGTATTTT. Encoded protein: CATSRDRRQGTDTQYF.

The chain carries TRBV2 and TRBJ1-5; a possible D gene is TRBD1 (6 bases). V dropped 11 bases and J dropped 4 bases, with 15 bases sitting between them. Germline CDR1 and CDR2: SNHLY and FYNNEI. CDR3 size: 13 residues. CDR3: CALGGGANQPQHF. CDR3 nucleotides: TGTGCCCTAGGGGGGGGCGCGAATCAGCCCCAGCATTTT.

This clone was found a few times. The chain joins TRBV15 to TRBJ2-2; 9 nucleotides match TRBD2. Trimming at V came to 5 bases and at J to 1 base, leaving 5 bases not matched to a gene. This CDR3 contains 16 residues. From germline, CDR1 is LNHNV and CDR2 YYDKDF (reference sequence). This chain's CDR3 is CATSPRLAVNTGELFF. CDR3 in DNA: TGTGCCACCAGCCCCCGACTAGCGGTGAACACCGGGGAGCTGTTTTTT.

This sequence joins TRBV19 and TRBJ2-1, with D unresolved. There are 16 residues in the CDR3. Germline-derived CDR1 and CDR2 are LNHDA and SQIVND (reference sequence). The V and J ends lost 3 bases and 2 bases respectively, with 14 bases between them. The CDR3 DNA follows: TGTGCCAGTAGTATGATGGGCCCTACGGCCTACAATGAGCAGTTCTTC. This codes for CASSMMGPTAYNEQFF.